This T cell receptor (beta chain) is drawn from a study of T cells after yellow fever vaccination (dated by TCRdb to the late 2010s). Turning to the overall study: Libraries from fractions with low cell numbers were prepared with the SMART-Seq v4 Ultra Low Input RNA kit. Blood was drawn at multiple timepoints before and after primary and secondary immunization, with bulk PBMC replicates and cell subsets isolated. Two healthy male donors, one aged 18 to 30 and one aged 30 to 40 years, made up the cohort. To follow T-cell clones before and after primary and booster YFV17D yellow fever vaccination, bulk TCR alpha and beta repertoires were sequenced over time. Broader findings and caveats from the paper: Computational filtering was required because FACS-sorted repertoires could contain abundant contaminating clonotypes from the bulk population. Compared with the primary T-cell response, the secondary T-cell response was faster but weaker, reaching its peak on day 5 rather than on day 15. Because only a couple of donors were included in the study, the extent to which the findings can be generalized is limited. After the booster, most clones that had expanded after primary vaccination were detected again (around 96% of CD4 and 70% to 90% of CD8), suggesting broad maintenance of memory. A small fraction of clonotypes appeared in both the CD4 and CD8 compartments, likely as a result of convergent recombination.

TCR cDNA was synthesized by 5'RACE template switching, which introduced a universal primer site and unique molecular identifiers. Priming of cDNA synthesis was performed from both the TCR alpha and TCR beta constant segments. Two PCR steps were used to amplify libraries, with sample barcodes and sequencing adapters being added in the second step. Libraries were sequenced on Illumina HiSeq 2500 (2x100 bp) or NovaSeq (2x150 bp). From the authors' description of their analysis: MIGEC was used to demultiplex reads and collapse the reads into UMI consensus sequences, and MiXCR was used for V(D)J alignment. Vaccine-responding clonotypes were defined with edgeR using replicate PBMC samples, requiring FDR below 0.01 and a log2 fold change above 5 up to day 15. Each bulk clonotype was labeled CD4 or CD8 based on which sequenced repertoire, CD4 or CD8, contained the clonotype at higher abundance. Through fastp at Q25 and MiXCR, TCRdb rebuilt clones from the public reads, retaining in-frame beta chains. Identical CDR3 proteins give one entry, which carries the most common genes and DNA. None of the V and J calls come from the authors' own analysis; TCRdb made them. The sample yields about 550,000 distinct CDR3 sequences; roughly 19% were counted once. The ten biggest clones cover about 13% of the sample.

Turning to this clonotype: Its antigen is still unknown. Base qualities are missing; no much larger clone stands one base away.

The sample's treatment or condition, from its label and the paper: live attenuated yellow fever vaccine strain. At each blood-draw timepoint, two biological replicates of bulk PBMCs were obtained. A standard Ficoll-Paque protocol was used to isolate PBMCs from peripheral blood. TriZol was used to extract RNA from bulk PBMCs, from CD4 and CD8 fractions, and from dextramer-positive and dextramer-negative fractions. The CDR3 runs 13 amino acids, cysteine and phenylalanine included. Of all the DNA, just the CDR3 is kept, 39 bases in frame from base 1. From V the trimming removes 5 bases and from J it removes 7 bases, while the gene matches leave 7 bases of the junction unaccounted for.

The V and J genes are TRBV12-3 or TRBV12-4 and TRBJ1-2, with TRBD1 matching 7 junction bases. Source: PBMCs, taken 15 days after the yellow fever booster vaccination. This receptor was identified in a young man who received the YFV17D yellow fever vaccine. The nucleotide sequence reads as follows: TGTGCCAGCAGTCACCGACAGGGCGGTGGCTACACCTTC. Its product reads: CASSHRQGGGYTF.